This section outlines one T cell receptor (beta chain) sequence together with its context. The protocol was immunoSEQ multiplex PCR, while the TCRdb copy is restricted to in-frame clones and leaves out a portion. The data contain roughly 200,000 clones, around 79% of them singletons. The CDR3 covers 18 residues. Trimming left V 4 bases short and J 2 bases short, with 24 bases between. Germline CDR1 and CDR2: SGHNT and YYREEE (reference sequence). These data come from a study of blood T cell repertoires in COVID-19. This sequence was found in a woman between 40 and 55 years old with COVID-19, enrolled during active disease. Source material: peripheral blood. This sequence joins TRBV5-4 and TRBJ1-1; D remains ambiguous. The CDR3 nucleotides are TGTGCCAGCAGCCCCCTGTTTAATAGCCGCGTAAGTAACACTGAAGCTTTCTTT. It codes for CASSPLFNSRVSNTEAFF.